This is a list of T cell receptor beta chains from one sample in a study of CD8+CD57+ T cells in acquired aplastic anemia. TCRdb fed the reads into MiXCR, producing one record per CDR3 protein. Here the sample spans about 200,000 distinct CDR3 sequences, 65% being singletons. Source material: sorted CD4+, CD8+, or CD8+CD57+ T cells (not recorded which) from PBMCs. Every receptor here comes from a human donor with aplastic anemia. The CDR3 runs from the conserved cysteine through the conserved F or W. Fields, in order: clone size, D gene, CDR3 length, J gene, V gene, CDR3 protein, CDR3 DNA. A D gene is named only where the DNA matches it firmly. Some rows mark clone size as missing; the rest say once, few, many or name a class of expanded clone.

abundance: few
d_gene: TRBD1
len: 14
j_gene: TRBJ1-6
v_gene: TRBV2
CDR3aa: CASSGQGDNSPLHF
CDR3nt: TGTGCCAGCTCAGGACAGGGGGATAATTCACCCCTCCACTTT

abundance: .
d_gene: .
len: 13
j_gene: TRBJ2-2
v_gene: TRBV2
CDR3aa: CASSPSTTGELFF
CDR3nt: TGTGCCAGCAGTCCTTCCACGACCGGGGAGCTGTTTTTT

abundance: few
d_gene: .
len: 14
j_gene: TRBJ2-1
v_gene: TRBV15
CDR3aa: CATSSSPPDNEQFF
CDR3nt: TGTGCCACCAGCAGCTCCCCCCCCGACAATGAGCAGTTCTTC

abundance: .
d_gene: .
len: 16
j_gene: TRBJ2-3
v_gene: TRBV13
CDR3aa: CASSLGGGTSTDTQYF
CDR3nt: TGTGCCAGCAGCTTAGGTGGAGGGACTAGCACAGATACGCAGTATTTT

abundance: .
d_gene: TRBD1
len: 15
j_gene: TRBJ2-7
v_gene: TRBV19
CDR3aa: CASSPSGQARYEQYF
CDR3nt: TGTGCCAGTAGTCCAAGCGGACAGGCCCGCTACGAGCAGTACTTC

abundance: .
d_gene: TRBD1
len: 15
j_gene: TRBJ1-6
v_gene: TRBV20-1
CDR3aa: CSASITGGRDSPLHF
CDR3nt: TGCAGTGCTAGTATAACAGGGGGCAGAGATTCACCCCTCCACTTT

abundance: few
d_gene: TRBD2
len: 17
j_gene: TRBJ2-5
v_gene: TRBV7-6
CDR3aa: CASSLSPAGGLHETQYF
CDR3nt: TGTGCCAGCAGCTTAAGCCCAGCGGGAGGACTGCATGAGACCCAGTACTTC

abundance: many
d_gene: .
len: 14
j_gene: TRBJ2-7
v_gene: TRBV12-3/TRBV12-4
CDR3aa: CASSGQLGSYEQYF
CDR3nt: TGTGCCAGCAGTGGTCAGTTGGGCTCCTACGAGCAGTACTTC

abundance: .
d_gene: .
len: 13
j_gene: TRBJ2-1
v_gene: TRBV15
CDR3aa: CATSSLTRNEQFF
CDR3nt: TGTGCCACCAGCAGCTTGACTCGCAATGAGCAGTTCTTC

abundance: many
d_gene: .
len: 15
j_gene: TRBJ1-2
v_gene: TRBV7-9
CDR3aa: CASSLEWAMDYGYTF
CDR3nt: TGTGCCAGCAGCTTAGAATGGGCTATGGACTATGGCTACACCTTC

abundance: .
d_gene: TRBD2
len: 16
j_gene: TRBJ2-1
v_gene: TRBV20-1
CDR3aa: CSARPGLASSYNEQFF
CDR3nt: TGCAGTGCTAGACCTGGACTAGCGAGCTCCTACAATGAGCAGTTCTTC

abundance: few
d_gene: TRBD2
len: 15
j_gene: TRBJ2-2
v_gene: TRBV29-1
CDR3aa: CSGTSGRTNTGELFF
CDR3nt: TGCAGCGGGACTAGCGGGAGGACTAACACCGGGGAGCTGTTTTTT

abundance: .
d_gene: TRBD2
len: 14
j_gene: TRBJ2-3
v_gene: TRBV7-2
CDR3aa: CASSLAPGGDTQYF
CDR3nt: TGTGCCAGCAGCTTAGCCCCGGGAGGTGATACGCAGTATTTT

abundance: .
d_gene: .
len: 14
j_gene: TRBJ2-1
v_gene: TRBV20-1
CDR3aa: CSTALGGPDNEQFF
CDR3nt: TGCAGTACTGCTTTGGGGGGGCCAGACAATGAGCAGTTCTTC

abundance: .
d_gene: .
len: 17
j_gene: TRBJ2-6
v_gene: TRBV5-6
CDR3aa: CASSLVVATAGANVLTF
CDR3nt: TGTGCCAGCAGCTTAGTGGTCGCTACGGCCGGGGCCAACGTCCTGACTTTC

abundance: .
d_gene: .
len: 13
j_gene: TRBJ2-1
v_gene: TRBV20-1
CDR3aa: CSASRDSYNEQFF
CDR3nt: TGCAGTGCTTCCCGGGACTCTTACAATGAGCAGTTCTTC

abundance: .
d_gene: TRBD1
len: 15
j_gene: TRBJ1-2
v_gene: TRBV9
CDR3aa: CASSVVRFDRGGYTF
CDR3nt: TGTGCCAGCAGCGTAGTTAGGTTCGACAGGGGAGGCTACACCTTC

abundance: .
d_gene: TRBD1
len: 14
j_gene: TRBJ2-1
v_gene: TRBV7-3
CDR3aa: CASSPGQEYNEQFF
CDR3nt: TGTGCCAGCAGCCCGGGACAGGAATACAATGAGCAGTTCTTC

abundance: .
d_gene: .
len: 11
j_gene: TRBJ1-1
v_gene: TRBV19
CDR3aa: CASSQGVRAFF
CDR3nt: TGTGCCAGTAGTCAGGGCGTGCGAGCTTTCTTT

abundance: .
d_gene: .
len: 14
j_gene: TRBJ2-1
v_gene: TRBV15
CDR3aa: CATSFDRWPLEQFF
CDR3nt: TGTGCCACCAGCTTCGACCGGTGGCCGCTTGAGCAGTTCTTC

abundance: .
d_gene: .
len: 15
j_gene: TRBJ2-2
v_gene: TRBV29-1
CDR3aa: CSPRAYFRYTGELFF
CDR3nt: TGCAGCCCCCGGGCGTACTTTCGGTACACCGGGGAGCTGTTTTTT

abundance: few
d_gene: .
len: 14
j_gene: TRBJ2-1
v_gene: TRBV24-1
CDR3aa: CATSDTSTPNEQFF
CDR3nt: TGTGCCACCAGTGATACGTCCACCCCCAATGAGCAGTTCTTC

abundance: .
d_gene: TRBD2
len: 15
j_gene: TRBJ2-1
v_gene: TRBV5-5
CDR3aa: CASSQNSGRGNEQFF
CDR3nt: TGTGCCAGCAGCCAAAATAGCGGGAGAGGCAATGAGCAGTTCTTC

abundance: few
d_gene: TRBD1
len: 15
j_gene: TRBJ2-3
v_gene: TRBV20-1
CDR3aa: CSASGTGDLTDTQYF
CDR3nt: TGCAGTGCATCGGGGACAGGCGACCTCACAGATACGCAGTATTTT

abundance: .
d_gene: .
len: 9
j_gene: TRBJ2-5
v_gene: TRBV7-9
CDR3aa: CATRETQYF
CDR3nt: TGTGCCACCCGGGAGACCCAGTACTTC

abundance: .
d_gene: .
len: 12
j_gene: TRBJ2-3
v_gene: TRBV24-1
CDR3aa: CATSDPPDTQYF
CDR3nt: TGTGCCACCAGTGACCCGCCAGATACGCAGTATTTT

abundance: .
d_gene: .
len: 14
j_gene: TRBJ1-1
v_gene: TRBV29-1
CDR3aa: CSVGERGVDTEAFF
CDR3nt: TGCAGCGTTGGGGAAAGGGGTGTAGACACTGAAGCTTTCTTT

abundance: few
d_gene: .
len: 13
j_gene: TRBJ2-1
v_gene: TRBV24-1
CDR3aa: CATSDSFYNEQFF
CDR3nt: TGTGCCACCAGTGATTCTTTTTACAATGAGCAGTTCTTC

abundance: .
d_gene: .
len: 14
j_gene: TRBJ2-3
v_gene: TRBV20-1
CDR3aa: CSASEGFPTDTQYF
CDR3nt: TGCAGTGCCTCAGAGGGGTTCCCCACAGATACGCAGTATTTT

abundance: .
d_gene: .
len: 16
j_gene: TRBJ2-3
v_gene: TRBV20-1
CDR3aa: CSARTLLRVGTDTQYF
CDR3nt: TGCAGTGCTAGAACACTACTCAGGGTAGGAACAGATACGCAGTATTTT

abundance: .
d_gene: TRBD1
len: 14
j_gene: TRBJ2-7
v_gene: TRBV12-3/TRBV12-4
CDR3aa: CASSVTGANYEQYF
CDR3nt: TGTGCCAGCAGTGTGACAGGGGCGAACTACGAGCAGTACTTC

abundance: .
d_gene: TRBD1
len: 13
j_gene: TRBJ2-7
v_gene: TRBV20-1
CDR3aa: CSAWDRVRAEQYF
CDR3nt: TGCAGTGCTTGGGACAGGGTCCGAGCCGAGCAGTACTTC

abundance: .
d_gene: TRBD1
len: 16
j_gene: TRBJ1-4
v_gene: TRBV5-4
CDR3aa: CASRRDGGQGGEKLFF
CDR3nt: TGTGCCAGCAGACGAGACGGCGGACAGGGTGGGGAAAAACTGTTTTTT

abundance: .
d_gene: .
len: 15
j_gene: TRBJ1-5
v_gene: TRBV15
CDR3aa: CATSRDRGRNQPQHF
CDR3nt: TGTGCCACCAGCAGAGATCGGGGAAGGAATCAGCCCCAGCATTTT

abundance: .
d_gene: .
len: 13
j_gene: TRBJ1-1
v_gene: TRBV7-3
CDR3aa: CASSSSVNTEAFF
CDR3nt: TGTGCCAGCAGCTCCTCAGTGAACACTGAAGCTTTCTTT

abundance: few
d_gene: .
len: 13
j_gene: TRBJ1-2
v_gene: TRBV7-3
CDR3aa: CASSPRQSYGYTF
CDR3nt: TGTGCCAGCAGCCCCCGACAGAGCTATGGCTACACCTTC

abundance: .
d_gene: TRBD1
len: 12
j_gene: TRBJ2-7
v_gene: TRBV2
CDR3aa: CASRGDRVGQYF
CDR3nt: TGTGCCAGCAGGGGGGACAGGGTGGGGCAGTACTTC

abundance: .
d_gene: .
len: 13
j_gene: TRBJ2-1
v_gene: TRBV20-1
CDR3aa: CSAIRGSGNEQFF
CDR3nt: TGCAGTGCTATCAGGGGCAGTGGCAATGAGCAGTTCTTC

abundance: .
d_gene: .
len: 12
j_gene: TRBJ1-2
v_gene: TRBV2
CDR3aa: CASSLEDYGYTF
CDR3nt: TGTGCCAGCAGTCTAGAAGACTATGGCTACACCTTC

abundance: .
d_gene: .
len: 14
j_gene: TRBJ2-3
v_gene: TRBV5-4
CDR3aa: CASSLESSYNEQYF
CDR3nt: TGTGCCAGCAGCTTAGAAAGCTCCTACAATGAGCAGTATTTT

abundance: many
d_gene: .
len: 12
j_gene: TRBJ1-1
v_gene: TRBV2
CDR3aa: CASSEMNTEAFF
CDR3nt: TGTGCCAGCAGTGAGATGAACACTGAAGCTTTCTTT

abundance: few
d_gene: .
len: 10
j_gene: TRBJ2-5
v_gene: TRBV2
CDR3aa: CASRRETQYF
CDR3nt: TGTGCCAGCAGGAGAGAGACCCAGTACTTC